This record looks at one T cell receptor beta chain sequence and its context. Its antigen is not known. The V and J ends lost 8 bases and 0 bases respectively, with 7 bases between them. CDR3 size: 12 residues. The germline CDR1 and CDR2 sequences are MNHNS and SASEGT. Amplification used 60 Vbeta primers and 13 Jbeta primers. Profiling relied on immunoSEQ multiplex PCR, and the TCRdb table lists in-frame clones only, not all of them. In all, the sample yields some 160,000 clones. Donors were ostensibly healthy at sampling, although undocumented immune exposures were probable. This sample was included in a study of cytomegalovirus exposure and HLA in healthy donors. Study-level results: Common viral pathogens seemed to be connected with several of the most significant clusters, according to a later analysis.

The receptor was isolated from a young man in good health and CMV-seronegative. The chain is built from TRBV6-1 and TRBJ1-2; unclear D gene. The material sequenced was PBMCs. Here the CDR3 reads CASAPTNYGYTF. CDR3 DNA sequence: TGTGCCAGCGCGCCTACTAACTATGGCTACACCTTC.